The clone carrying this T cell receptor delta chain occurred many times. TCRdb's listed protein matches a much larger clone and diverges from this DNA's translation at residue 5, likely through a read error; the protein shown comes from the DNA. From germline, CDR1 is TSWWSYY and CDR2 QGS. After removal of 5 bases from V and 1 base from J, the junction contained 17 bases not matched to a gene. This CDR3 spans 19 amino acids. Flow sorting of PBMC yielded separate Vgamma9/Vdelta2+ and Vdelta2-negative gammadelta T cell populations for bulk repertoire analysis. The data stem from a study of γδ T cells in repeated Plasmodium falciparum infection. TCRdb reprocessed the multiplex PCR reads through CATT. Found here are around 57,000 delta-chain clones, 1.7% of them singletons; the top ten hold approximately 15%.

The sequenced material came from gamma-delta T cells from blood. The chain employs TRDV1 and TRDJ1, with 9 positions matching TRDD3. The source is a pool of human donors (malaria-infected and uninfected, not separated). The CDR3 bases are TGTGCTCTTGGGAAATTCGGCATTTTCTGGGGGATCTTCACCGATAAACTCATCTTT. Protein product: CALGKFGIFWGIFTDKLIF.